The rows below give T cell receptor beta chains drawn from one sample of a study of neurological immune-mediated disorders. TCRdb re-derived calls from the 5' RACE reads in MiXCR, one entry per CDR3 protein. The sample shows approximately 100,000 distinct CDR3 sequences, about 3.8% of them seen only once. Sequencing was carried out using PBMCs. The receptors here all came from a woman aged 18 to 35 with multiple sclerosis. Both conserved end residues are part of each CDR3. The D gene is left open where the match is weak. Clone size, where shown, is once, few, many, or a class for clones that have expanded.

abundance	v_gene	j_gene	d_gene	CDR3nt	CDR3aa
many	TRBV20-1	TRBJ1-5	TRBD1	TGCAGTGCATCCGAGGACAGGGGAATTCAGCCCCAGCATTTT	CSASEDRGIQPQHF
many	TRBV5-1	TRBJ2-1	TRBD2	TGCGCCAGCAGCTTGGATGGGACTAGAGACAATGAGCAGTTCTTC	CASSLDGTRDNEQFF
many	TRBV20-1	TRBJ1-1	TRBD1	TGCAGTGCTAGAGATCTCCGGACAGGGGACCCTGAAGCTTTCTTT	CSARDLRTGDPEAFF
many	TRBV7-8	TRBJ1-3	NA	TGTGCCAGCAGCTTAGTGCACTCCGCTGGAAACACCATATATTTT	CASSLVHSAGNTIYF
many	TRBV25-1	TRBJ1-6	NA	TGTGCCAGCAAACAGGGAGGGGGTTCACCCCTCCACTTT	CASKQGGGSPLHF
many	TRBV7-2	TRBJ2-3	NA	TGTGCCAGCAGCTCGAGACGGCAGACTAGCACAGATACGCAGTATTTT	CASSSRRQTSTDTQYF
many	TRBV18	TRBJ2-5	NA	TGTGCCAGCTCACCAGGCGGTAGCCAAGAGACCCAGTACTTC	CASSPGGSQETQYF
many	TRBV18	TRBJ2-1	NA	TGTGCCAGCTCACCACCGTCCAGGGACAATGAGCAGTTCTTC	CASSPPSRDNEQFF
many	TRBV5-1	TRBJ1-1	NA	TGCGCCAGCAGCCCCCGGGGCGCGACAAACACTGAAGCTTTCTTT	CASSPRGATNTEAFF
many	TRBV20-1	TRBJ2-7	TRBD2	TGCAGTGCTAGAGGGGGCTTGGGGAGGGGAGACGAGCAGTACTTC	CSARGGLGRGDEQYF
many	TRBV6-6	TRBJ2-3	TRBD2	TGTGCCAGCAGTTACTCGATGCGGGAGGGCCCTGAAGATACGCAGTATTTT	CASSYSMREGPEDTQYF
many	TRBV6-6	TRBJ1-5	NA	TGTGCCAGCAGGGGAGAAGTAGATCAGCCCCAGCATTTT	CASRGEVDQPQHF
few	TRBV12-3/TRBV12-4	TRBJ2-5	NA	TGTGCCAGCAGTTTACAGGGGTGCCAGTACTTC	CASSLQGCQYF
many	TRBV7-9	TRBJ2-4	NA	TGTGCCAGCAGCCGCGACCCACGAGGGACGACGGAAGCCAAAAACATTCAGTACTTC	CASSRDPRGTTEAKNIQYF
many	TRBV12-3/TRBV12-4	TRBJ1-5	NA	TGTGCCAGCAGTTTAAGGGGCAGCCTAGGGCCCCAGCATTTT	CASSLRGSLGPQHF
many	TRBV30	TRBJ1-5	TRBD1	TGTGCCTGGAGGGACAGGGGCAACAATCAGCCCCAGCATTTT	CAWRDRGNNQPQHF
many	TRBV11-2	TRBJ1-6	TRBD1	TGTGCCAGCAGCGAAGACAGGGGAAATTCACCCCTCCACTTT	CASSEDRGNSPLHF
many	TRBV19	TRBJ2-2	NA	TGTGCCAGTAAAGATCAGACCGGGGAGCTGTTTTTT	CASKDQTGELFF
many	TRBV7-2	TRBJ1-2	NA	TGTGCCAGCAGCCCCCGGGCCGACTCGGGCTACACCTTC	CASSPRADSGYTF
NA	TRBV28	TRBJ2-7	NA	TGTGCCAGCACTCAGTTCTACGAGCAGTACTTC	CASTQFYEQYF
NA	TRBV24-1	TRBJ2-3	NA	TGTGCCACCAGTGTCCACCGGGACTTTCGCACAGATACGCAGTATTTT	CATSVHRDFRTDTQYF
many	TRBV24-1	TRBJ1-2	NA	TGTGCCACCAGTCCAGACGGATTTAATGGCTACACCTTC	CATSPDGFNGYTF
many	TRBV3-1	TRBJ2-3	NA	TGTGCCAGCAGCCAAACTAGCACAGATACGCAGTATTTT	CASSQTSTDTQYF
many	TRBV12-3/TRBV12-4	TRBJ2-7	NA	TGTGCCAGCAGTTTACTAGGACTGGACTACGAGCAGTACTTC	CASSLLGLDYEQYF
many	TRBV29-1	TRBJ1-1	NA	TGCAGCGTTCTTCAGGGCACTGAAGCTTTCTTT	CSVLQGTEAFF
many	TRBV6-2/TRBV6-3	TRBJ1-1	NA	TGTGCCAGCAGTCGCCTCGGGGCAGATGAAGCTTTCTTT	CASSRLGADEAFF
many	TRBV7-2	TRBJ2-1	NA	TGTGCCAGCAGCTTTTACGGGAGCTACAATGAGCAGTTCTTC	CASSFYGSYNEQFF
many	TRBV7-6	TRBJ1-1	NA	TGTGCCAGCAGCTTACAGGGCTCGGGAGTGAACACTGAAGCTTTCTTT	CASSLQGSGVNTEAFF
many	TRBV10-3	TRBJ1-5	NA	TGTGCCATCAGTGAGACCCCGGGAAGCGGTAGCAATCAGCCCCAGCATTTT	CAISETPGSGSNQPQHF
many	TRBV30	TRBJ2-6	NA	TGTGCCTCACCTCGGTGGCAGCCTTACTCTGGGGCCAACGTCCTGACTTTC	CASPRWQPYSGANVLTF